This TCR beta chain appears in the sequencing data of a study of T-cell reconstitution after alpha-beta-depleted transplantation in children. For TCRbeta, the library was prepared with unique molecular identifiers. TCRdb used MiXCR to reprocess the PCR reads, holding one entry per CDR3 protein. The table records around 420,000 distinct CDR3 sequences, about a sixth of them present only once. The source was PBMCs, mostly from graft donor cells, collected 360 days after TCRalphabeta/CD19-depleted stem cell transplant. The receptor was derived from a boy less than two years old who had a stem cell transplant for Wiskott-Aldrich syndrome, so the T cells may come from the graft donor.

The CDR3 loop reads CASSLTGPNIQYF. DNA for the CDR3: TGTGCCAGCAGCCTAACAGGCCCCAACATTCAGTACTTC. The chain couples TRBV5-5 to TRBJ2-4; D might be TRBD1 (5 bases). The CDR3 length is 13 residues. Germline CDR1 reads SGHKS; CDR2 reads YYEKEE (reference sequence). With 4 bases removed from V and 7 bases from J, the gap between germline ends came to 12 bases.